A selection of T cell receptor beta chains follows, all from one sample in a study of blood T cell repertoires in COVID-19. The method was immunoSEQ multiplex PCR; TCRdb's version includes in-frame clones alone and lacks a portion of them. The sample contains under 200,000 clones, around 91% of which appear only once. The source material was PBMCs or T cells enriched from blood (not recorded which). The receptors originated from a woman in her late teens or twenties who had recovered from COVID-19. Both conserved end residues are part of each CDR3. Fields, in order: clone size, V gene, D gene, J gene, CDR3 protein, CDR3 DNA. The D gene is left open where the match is weak. Expanded clones get a size class; other rows say once, few or many, or leave the size out.

abundance: NA; v_gene: TRBV2; d_gene: TRBD2; j_gene: TRBJ2-3; CDR3aa: CASSDGTSGLTDTQYF; CDR3nt: TGTGCCAGCAGTGACGGGACTAGCGGCCTCACAGATACGCAGTATTTT
abundance: NA; v_gene: TRBV5-1; d_gene: TRBD1; j_gene: TRBJ2-7; CDR3aa: CASSQGTGAYEQYF; CDR3nt: TGCGCCAGCAGCCAGGGGACAGGGGCCTACGAGCAGTACTTC
abundance: few; v_gene: TRBV3-1/TRBV3-2; d_gene: TRBD2; j_gene: TRBJ2-7; CDR3aa: CASSHGLAGVYEQYF; CDR3nt: TGTGCCAGCAGCCACGGACTAGCGGGAGTTTACGAGCAGTACTTC
abundance: NA; v_gene: TRBV7-6; d_gene: NA; j_gene: TRBJ2-1; CDR3aa: CASSSGIYNEQFF; CDR3nt: TGTGCCAGCAGCTCCGGGATTTACAATGAGCAGTTCTTC
abundance: NA; v_gene: TRBV10-3; d_gene: NA; j_gene: TRBJ1-2; CDR3aa: CAISRQVAPNYGYTF; CDR3nt: TGTGCCATCAGTAGACAGGTCGCCCCTAACTATGGCTACACCTTC
abundance: NA; v_gene: TRBV4-1; d_gene: TRBD2; j_gene: TRBJ2-5; CDR3aa: CASSRGAGGLQETQYF; CDR3nt: TGCGCCAGCAGCCGGGGAGCGGGAGGCCTCCAAGAGACCCAGTACTTC
abundance: NA; v_gene: TRBV6-2/TRBV6-3; d_gene: TRBD2; j_gene: TRBJ2-7; CDR3aa: CASSYGRTGLATYEQYF; CDR3nt: TGTGCCAGCAGTTACGGCAGGACGGGACTAGCGACCTACGAGCAGTACTTC
abundance: NA; v_gene: TRBV7-2; d_gene: NA; j_gene: TRBJ2-7; CDR3aa: CASSFSPSEHEQYF; CDR3nt: TGTGCCAGCAGCTTCTCCCCTTCGGAGCACGAGCAGTACTTC
abundance: NA; v_gene: TRBV7-6; d_gene: TRBD1; j_gene: TRBJ2-7; CDR3aa: CASSLEGTAAYEQYF; CDR3nt: TGTGCCAGCAGCTTAGAGGGGACAGCAGCCTACGAGCAGTACTTC
abundance: NA; v_gene: TRBV6-1; d_gene: TRBD2; j_gene: TRBJ2-3; CDR3aa: CASSEEAGRTDTQYF; CDR3nt: TGTGCCAGCAGTGAAGAAGCGGGACGTACAGATACGCAGTATTTT
abundance: NA; v_gene: TRBV19; d_gene: NA; j_gene: TRBJ1-1; CDR3aa: CASSDNGSQGGGTEAFF; CDR3nt: TGTGCCAGTAGTGATAATGGCTCACAAGGGGGGGGCACTGAAGCTTTCTTT
abundance: NA; v_gene: TRBV11-2; d_gene: NA; j_gene: TRBJ2-7; CDR3aa: CASSLRREQYF; CDR3nt: TGTGCCAGCAGCTTACGTCGCGAGCAGTACTTC
abundance: NA; v_gene: TRBV3-1/TRBV3-2; d_gene: TRBD2; j_gene: TRBJ2-1; CDR3aa: CASSQETSGTEQFF; CDR3nt: TGTGCCAGCAGCCAAGAGACTAGCGGGACTGAGCAGTTCTTC
abundance: once; v_gene: TRBV5-4; d_gene: NA; j_gene: TRBJ2-3; CDR3aa: CASSFPLGGGGDTQYF; CDR3nt: TGTGCCAGCAGCTTCCCTCTTGGGGGAGGTGGAGATACGCAGTATTTT
abundance: NA; v_gene: TRBV5-1; d_gene: TRBD2; j_gene: TRBJ2-3; CDR3aa: CASSLRSGTSGGGDTQYF; CDR3nt: TGCGCCAGCAGCCTACGATCCGGGACTAGCGGGGGCGGAGATACGCAGTATTTT
abundance: many; v_gene: TRBV11-2; d_gene: TRBD2; j_gene: TRBJ2-1; CDR3aa: CASSLARTSGRLNEQFF; CDR3nt: TGTGCCAGCAGCTTAGCTAGGACTAGCGGGAGGTTGAATGAGCAGTTCTTC
abundance: NA; v_gene: TRBV12-3/TRBV12-4; d_gene: NA; j_gene: TRBJ1-1; CDR3aa: CASRPGLSTEAFF; CDR3nt: TGTGCCAGCAGGCCAGGGCTGAGCACTGAAGCTTTCTTT
abundance: NA; v_gene: TRBV21-1; d_gene: NA; j_gene: TRBJ2-7; CDR3aa: CASSKVQGDRTNCYEQYF; CDR3nt: TGTGCCAGCAGCAAAGTGCAGGGGGACAGGACCAACTGCTACGAGCAGTACTTC
abundance: NA; v_gene: TRBV14; d_gene: NA; j_gene: TRBJ1-6; CDR3aa: CASSPVEGLNSPLHF; CDR3nt: TGTGCCAGCAGCCCGGTTGAGGGTTTAAATTCACCCCTCCACTTT
abundance: NA; v_gene: TRBV9; d_gene: NA; j_gene: TRBJ1-1; CDR3aa: CASSVRGGGITEAFF; CDR3nt: TGTGCCAGCAGCGTAAGGGGAGGCGGGATCACTGAAGCTTTCTTT
abundance: once; v_gene: TRBV18; d_gene: TRBD1; j_gene: TRBJ1-1; CDR3aa: CASSPIQGSITEAFF; CDR3nt: TGTGCCAGCTCACCCATACAGGGGAGTATCACTGAAGCTTTCTTT
abundance: once; v_gene: TRBV5-1; d_gene: NA; j_gene: TRBJ2-5; CDR3aa: CASRSGSGAQETQYF; CDR3nt: TGCGCCAGCAGGAGTGGTAGCGGCGCCCAAGAGACCCAGTACTTC
abundance: once; v_gene: TRBV28; d_gene: NA; j_gene: TRBJ2-2; CDR3aa: CASRSLPGTGELFF; CDR3nt: TGTGCCAGCCGGTCCCTCCCTGGCACCGGGGAGCTGTTTTTT
abundance: once; v_gene: TRBV21-1; d_gene: NA; j_gene: TRBJ2-3; CDR3aa: CASQQGCVAGALTDTQYF; CDR3nt: TGTGCCAGCCAGCAAGGGTGCGTAGCGGGAGCTCTCACAGATACGCAGTATTTT
abundance: NA; v_gene: TRBV27; d_gene: NA; j_gene: TRBJ2-2; CDR3aa: CASSLFRVPKTGELFF; CDR3nt: TGTGCCAGCAGTTTATTCAGGGTTCCGAAGACCGGGGAGCTGTTTTTT
abundance: NA; v_gene: TRBV16; d_gene: TRBD1; j_gene: TRBJ2-7; CDR3aa: CASSQLQGGGEQYF; CDR3nt: TGTGCCAGCAGCCAACTTCAAGGGGGCGGCGAGCAGTACTTC
abundance: NA; v_gene: TRBV28; d_gene: TRBD1; j_gene: TRBJ1-1; CDR3aa: CASSSAKGAGTEAFF; CDR3nt: TGTGCCAGCAGTTCGGCTAAGGGGGCCGGCACTGAAGCTTTCTTT
abundance: NA; v_gene: TRBV9; d_gene: TRBD2; j_gene: TRBJ2-1; CDR3aa: CASAAGTSAYNEQFF; CDR3nt: TGTGCCAGCGCGGCCGGGACTAGCGCTTACAATGAGCAGTTCTTC
abundance: NA; v_gene: TRBV5-1; d_gene: NA; j_gene: TRBJ1-5; CDR3aa: CASSLTVNQPQHF; CDR3nt: TGCGCCAGCAGCCTGACAGTCAATCAGCCCCAGCATTTT
abundance: NA; v_gene: TRBV18; d_gene: NA; j_gene: TRBJ2-7; CDR3aa: CASSPGVGSEEQYF; CDR3nt: TGTGCCAGCTCCCCGGGGGTCGGGTCCGAAGAGCAGTACTTC
abundance: NA; v_gene: TRBV18; d_gene: NA; j_gene: TRBJ2-7; CDR3aa: CASSPLQFAGTGEQYF; CDR3nt: TGTGCCAGCTCACCTCTTCAATTTGCGGGGACTGGCGAGCAGTACTTC
abundance: NA; v_gene: TRBV5-1; d_gene: TRBD1; j_gene: TRBJ2-7; CDR3aa: CASSLGQGSEQYF; CDR3nt: TGCGCCAGCAGCTTGGGACAGGGATCGGAGCAGTACTTC
abundance: NA; v_gene: TRBV7-2; d_gene: TRBD1; j_gene: TRBJ2-7; CDR3aa: CASSERTGTFRYEQYF; CDR3nt: TGTGCCAGCAGCGAGAGGACAGGGACATTTCGCTACGAGCAGTACTTC
abundance: NA; v_gene: TRBV7-9; d_gene: TRBD2; j_gene: TRBJ2-1; CDR3aa: CASSREGEQFF; CDR3nt: TGTGCCAGCAGCCGGGAGGGTGAGCAGTTCTTC
abundance: NA; v_gene: TRBV5-1; d_gene: TRBD1; j_gene: TRBJ1-4; CDR3aa: CASSLTGDRDEKLFF; CDR3nt: TGCGCCAGCAGCTTAACAGGGGACCGAGATGAAAAACTGTTTTTT
abundance: NA; v_gene: TRBV19; d_gene: NA; j_gene: TRBJ1-5; CDR3aa: CASSMSYQPQHF; CDR3nt: TGTGCCAGTAGTATGTCGTATCAGCCCCAGCATTTT
abundance: NA; v_gene: TRBV5-1; d_gene: TRBD1; j_gene: TRBJ2-5; CDR3aa: CASSGNLQGAGETQYF; CDR3nt: TGCGCCAGCAGCGGCAACCTACAGGGGGCAGGAGAGACCCAGTACTTC
abundance: once; v_gene: TRBV28; d_gene: NA; j_gene: TRBJ2-7; CDR3aa: CASRILGGNYEQYF; CDR3nt: TGTGCCAGCAGGATCCTTGGTGGCAACTACGAGCAGTACTTC
abundance: NA; v_gene: TRBV5-4; d_gene: TRBD1; j_gene: TRBJ2-5; CDR3aa: CASSLDRTETQYF; CDR3nt: TGTGCCAGCAGCCTGGACAGGACCGAGACCCAGTACTTC
abundance: NA; v_gene: TRBV4-1; d_gene: TRBD1; j_gene: TRBJ1-2; CDR3aa: CASSQAGGQGSGELGYTF; CDR3nt: TGCGCCAGCAGCCAAGCTGGGGGACAGGGTTCAGGCGAACTTGGCTACACCTTC
abundance: NA; v_gene: TRBV3-1/TRBV3-2; d_gene: NA; j_gene: TRBJ1-6; CDR3aa: CASSPPGAHSYSPLHF; CDR3nt: TGTGCCAGCAGCCCCCCTGGGGCCCACTCTTATTCACCCCTCCACTTT
abundance: few; v_gene: TRBV29-1; d_gene: TRBD1; j_gene: TRBJ2-2; CDR3aa: CSAGDRVRAGELFF; CDR3nt: TGCAGCGCGGGTGACAGGGTTAGGGCCGGGGAGCTGTTTTTT
abundance: few; v_gene: TRBV3-1/TRBV3-2; d_gene: TRBD1; j_gene: TRBJ1-4; CDR3aa: CASSRIRDRGSGSGEKLFF; CDR3nt: TGTGCCAGCAGCCGGATCCGGGACAGGGGATCCGGCTCGGGGGAAAAACTGTTTTTT
abundance: NA; v_gene: TRBV6-5; d_gene: NA; j_gene: TRBJ2-7; CDR3aa: CASSRQRKGGEQYF; CDR3nt: TGTGCCAGCAGCCGGCAACGAAAAGGGGGCGAGCAGTACTTC
abundance: NA; v_gene: TRBV9; d_gene: TRBD1; j_gene: TRBJ2-3; CDR3aa: CASSVGQGNTDTQYF; CDR3nt: TGTGCCAGCAGCGTTGGACAGGGCAATACAGATACGCAGTATTTT
abundance: few; v_gene: TRBV20-1; d_gene: NA; j_gene: TRBJ2-7; CDR3aa: CRAGPLDKQYF; CDR3nt: TGCAGGGCGGGCCCCCTTGACAAGCAGTACTTC
abundance: NA; v_gene: TRBV29-1; d_gene: NA; j_gene: TRBJ2-7; CDR3aa: CSVGKRADYEQYF; CDR3nt: TGCAGCGTTGGTAAGCGGGCAGATTACGAGCAGTACTTC
abundance: NA; v_gene: TRBV5-1; d_gene: TRBD1; j_gene: TRBJ2-7; CDR3aa: CASSLGQGGEQYF; CDR3nt: TGCGCCAGCAGCTTAGGACAGGGCGGCGAGCAGTACTTC
abundance: NA; v_gene: TRBV2; d_gene: TRBD1; j_gene: TRBJ1-1; CDR3aa: CASSGLRQGNTGGSLVGTEAFF; CDR3nt: TGTGCCAGCAGTGGGCTCCGCCAAGGAAACACAGGGGGTAGTTTAGTGGGGACTGAAGCTTTCTTT
abundance: NA; v_gene: TRBV9; d_gene: TRBD2; j_gene: TRBJ2-1; CDR3aa: CASSGRTSGRGTYNEQFF; CDR3nt: TGTGCCAGCAGCGGTCGGACTAGCGGGAGGGGTACGTACAATGAGCAGTTCTTC
abundance: once; v_gene: TRBV30; d_gene: NA; j_gene: TRBJ2-5; CDR3aa: CAWSVLAAGETQYF; CDR3nt: TGTGCCTGGAGTGTACTAGCAGCCGGAGAGACCCAGTACTTC